These 2 T cell receptor beta chains originate from one sample sequenced in a study of cytomegalovirus exposure and HLA in healthy donors. Primers for the PCR totalled 60 Vbeta and 13 Jbeta. The table came from immunoSEQ multiplex PCR; TCRdb's copy has only in-frame clones and leaves some out. The sample contains roughly 160,000 clones, around 80% of which appear only once. The sequencing sample was made of PBMCs. These receptors were obtained from a boy aged 2-9 years in good health and CMV-seronegative.

The V call is TRBV7-3, the J call TRBJ2-3; 12 positions match TRBD2. Germline-derived CDR1 and CDR2 are SGHTA and FQGTGA. J was trimmed by 1 base and V by 5 bases; bases with no gene match: 7. The CDR3 spans 17 residues. The DNA for the CDR3 is TGTGCCAGCAGCCCACTCCGACTAGCGGGAGGCACAGATACGCAGTATTTT. Its translation: CASSPLRLAGGTDTQYF.

The chain recombines TRBV30 with TRBJ2-1, with D tentatively TRBD2 (6 bases). Trimming shortened V by 0 bases and J by 6 bases, and 12 bases separated the two germline ends. The CDR3 sequence is 14 residues long. Germline assignment: CDR1 GTSNPN and CDR2 SVGIG (reference sequence). CDR3 nucleotides: TGTGCCTGGAGTGTCGGGGGTAGGAGCAATGAGCAGTTCTTC. This codes for CAWSVGGRSNEQFF. The variable domain in full, with the rest retrieved from reference TRBV30 and TRBJ2-1, is SQTIHQWPATLVQPVGSPLSLECTVEGTSNPNLYWYRQAAGRGLQLLFYSVGIGQISSEVPQNLSASRPQDRQFILSSKKLLLSDSGFYLCAWSVGGRSNEQFFGPGTRLTVL.